The 19 T cell receptor beta chains reported below all come from one sample, sequenced in a study of blood T cells in healthy people across ages. A sample-barcoded 5' primer and a J-beta primer mix were used in a second PCR of about 7 to 12 cycles. MiXCR was run by TCRdb on the 5' RACE reads, yielding one entry per CDR3 protein. The repertoire has roughly 1,800,000 distinct CDR3 sequences, approximately 50% of them found once; the top ten carry about 2.1%. Sequences were obtained from blood. All receptors derive from a woman between 40 and 55 years old in good health.

J is TRBJ2-4 and V is TRBV20-1, with 9 bases identical to TRBD1. Germline CDR1 is DFQATT and CDR2 is SNEGSKA (reference sequence). J lost 15 bases, V lost 3 bases, and 12 bases had no gene match. CDR3 size: 13 residues. CDR3 DNA sequence: TGCAGTGCTAGTCGGACAGGGGACTACGAGCTGTACTTC. Its translation: CSASRTGDYELYF.

The chain links TRBV28 to TRBJ2-7; D unclear. Germline values: CDR1 MDHEN, CDR2 SYDVKM. The CDR3 extends over 12 amino acids. V was shortened by 6 bases and J by 10 bases, with 16 bases between the two germline ends. The CDR3 region has the DNA TGTGCCAGCAGCCCTCCTCGATCCGCCCAGTACTTC. Translated, it gives CASSPPRSAQYF.

The chain combines TRBV20-1 with TRBJ2-3; D is possibly TRBD2 (6 bases). The CDR3 covers 13 residues. Germline loops: CDR1 DFQATT, CDR2 SNEGSKA (reference sequence). CDR3 loop: CITSGTPPDTQYF. The CDR3 DNA sequence: TGCATAACCTCCGGGACTCCACCAGATACGCAGTATTTT.

The chain has TRBV7-3 and TRBJ2-1; D ambiguous. V lost 5 bases and J 2 bases, leaving 7 bases between the germline ends. Germline V lookup: CDR1 SGHTA, CDR2 FQGTGA. The CDR3 sequence is 13 residues long. CDR3 protein: CASSPDPYNEQFF. For the CDR3, the DNA is TGTGCCAGCAGCCCGGACCCCTACAATGAGCAGTTCTTC.

The chain links TRBV7-2 to TRBJ1-2; D is perhaps TRBD1 (5 bases). Germline CDR1 and CDR2: SGHTA and FQGNSA. V shed 4 bases and J shed 8 bases, with 17 bases lying between them. The CDR3 is made up of 14 amino acids. Written as DNA, the CDR3 is TGTGCCAGCAGCTCCGGGACCGCTAACAGAGGCTACACCTTC. It translates to CASSSGTANRGYTF.

This clonotype was seen many times. A much larger clone sits a single nucleotide away, making a read error possible. The V and J genes are TRBV7-2 and TRBJ2-1; D may be TRBD2 (5 bases). The germline V gene has CDR1 SGHTA and CDR2 FQGNSA. CDR3 length: 14 amino acids. Trimming cost V 6 bases and J 2 bases, with 11 bases left between them. For the CDR3, the DNA is TGTGCCAGCAGTGCCGGACTCGCCTACAATGAGCAGTTCTTC. As protein: CASSAGLAYNEQFF.

The genes are TRBV28 and TRBJ2-1; D gene unclear. The DNA end is more similar to TRBJ2-7, so the J call may be wrong. This CDR3 has 14 residues. The germline V gene has CDR1 MDHEN and CDR2 SYDVKM. The CDR3 nucleotides are TGTGCCAGCCACCAGCTCTACGGGTACAATGAGCAGTACTTC. Protein product: CASHQLYGYNEQYF.

V is TRBV6-2 or TRBV6-3 and J is TRBJ1-2; D is uncertain. CDR3 length: 13 residues. V was trimmed by 10 bases and J by 3 bases, leaving 15 bases between them. CDR1 MNHEY and CDR2 SVGEGT come from the germline V gene. The CDR3 coding sequence is TGTGCCACCGAGATTGCAAGGGACTATGGCTACACCTTC. It specifies CATEIARDYGYTF.

The rearrangement links TRBV5-1 to TRBJ2-5, with D maybe TRBD2 (6 bases). The V and J ends lost 0 bases and 11 bases respectively, with 20 bases between them. This CDR3 has 15 residues. Germline CDR1 SGHRS, CDR2 YFSETQ. CDR3 DNA sequence: TGCGCCAGCAGCTTGGGGAGGTCCGGGGGTAATGAGCAGTACTTC. Translated, it gives CASSLGRSGGNEQYF. Filled out from reference TRBV5-1 and TRBJ2-5, the complete variable domain reads KAGVTQTPRYLIKTRGQQVTLSCSPISGHRSVSWYQQTPGQGLQFLFEYFSETQRNKGNFPGRFSGRQFSNSRSEMNVSTLELGDSALYLCASSLGRSGGNEQYFGPGTRLLVL.

The chain is built from TRBV28 and TRBJ2-3; no reliable D call. Trimming pared 4 bases from V and 5 bases from J, leaving 16 bases between. The CDR3 sequence is 15 residues long. From germline, CDR1 is MDHEN and CDR2 SYDVKM. CDR3 in amino acids: CASSSRQRWGDTQYF. CDR3 bases: TGTGCCAGCAGTTCTAGGCAACGTTGGGGAGATACGCAGTATTTT.

The chain combines TRBV4-2 with TRBJ1-2; D gene unclear. Trimming cost V 0 bases and J 5 bases, with 10 bases left between them. CDR3 length: 14 residues. Germline V gene sequence: CDR1 LGHNA, CDR2 YNFKEQ. The CDR3 protein is CASSQDQLAYGYTF. The DNA of the CDR3 is TGTGCCAGCAGCCAAGATCAATTAGCTTATGGCTACACCTTC.

This clonotype was seen a handful of times. J is TRBJ2-7 and V is TRBV10-3, with TRBD1 matching over 9 bases. Trimming removed 10 bases from V and 2 bases from J; junction bases left unmatched: 6. CDR3 length: 13 residues. The germline V gene encodes CDR1 ENHRY and CDR2 SYGVKD. The CDR3 DNA is TGTGCCACCACAGGGGGCGACCCCTACGAGCAGTACTTC. Its protein product is CATTGGDPYEQYF.

The sample holds a few counts of this clonotype. This chain joins TRBV5-1 and TRBJ2-7; 8 bases match TRBD1. V was clipped by 4 bases and J by 3 bases; unmatched bases: 9. Germline CDR1 is SGHRS and CDR2 is YFSETQ. CDR3 size: 15 residues. The CDR3 is CASSAGQVRDYEQYF. The CDR3 DNA sequence: TGCGCCAGCAGCGCGGGACAGGTCAGGGACTACGAGCAGTACTTC. Using reference TRBV5-1 and TRBJ2-7 for the parts outside the CDR3, the full variable domain is KAGVTQTPRYLIKTRGQQVTLSCSPISGHRSVSWYQQTPGQGLQFLFEYFSETQRNKGNFPGRFSGRQFSNSRSEMNVSTLELGDSALYLCASSAGQVRDYEQYFGPGTRLTVT.

The chain uses TRBV9 and TRBJ2-1, with TRBD2 matching over 12 bases. V was clipped by 4 bases and J by 8 bases; unmatched bases: 7. This CDR3 is built from 15 residues. Germline CDR1 and CDR2: SGDLS and YYNGEE. The CDR3 sequence: CASSLRLAGADEQFF. The CDR3 DNA reads TGTGCCAGCAGCCTCCGACTAGCGGGGGCGGATGAGCAGTTCTTC. Using reference TRBV9 and TRBJ2-1 for the parts outside the CDR3, the full variable domain is DSGVTQTPKHLITATGQRVTLRCSPRSGDLSVYWYQQSLDQGLQFLIQYYNGEERAKGNILERFSAQQFPDLHSELNLSSLELGDSALYFCASSLRLAGADEQFFGPGTRLTVL.

The chain recombines TRBV5-5 with TRBJ2-3, with D uncertain. Trimming stripped 0 bases from V and 9 bases from J, with 8 bases between. The CDR3 has 12 residues. Germline assignment: CDR1 SGHKS and CDR2 YYEKEE (reference sequence). The CDR3 spells CASSLDSPTQYF. The CDR3 region has the DNA TGTGCCAGCAGCTTGGACAGTCCCACGCAGTATTTT.

This rearrangement joins TRBV4-2 to TRBJ1-4, with D maybe TRBD1 (6 bases). The germline V and J ends were trimmed by 1 base and 4 bases, with 13 bases remaining between them. This CDR3 region has 16 residues. CDR1 and CDR2 from the germline V gene are LGHNA and YNFKEQ. CDR3 protein: CASSQGVQGLNEKLFF. The DNA for the CDR3 is TGTGCCAGCAGCCAAGGGGTACAGGGTCTTAATGAAAAACTGTTTTTT.

This clonotype was observed a few times. The chain combines TRBV28 with TRBJ2-6; D could derive from TRBD1 or TRBD2 (5 bases each). The CDR3 has 17 amino acids. Germline loops: CDR1 MDHEN, CDR2 SYDVKM. Trimming cost V 5 bases and J 0 bases, with 14 bases left between them. CDR3 residues: CASSPGRLLSGANVLTF. CDR3 nucleotides: TGTGCCAGCAGTCCGGGACGCCTTCTCTCTGGGGCCAACGTCCTGACTTTC.

The CDR3 loop reads CASHVGLSTDTQYF. The CDR3 DNA reads TGTGCCAGCCACGTGGGGCTTAGCACAGATACGCAGTATTTT. This rearrangement joins TRBV12-3 or TRBV12-4 to TRBJ2-3; a weak D match, TRBD1 (5 bases). V lost 8 bases, J lost 0 bases, and 12 bases lay in between. The CDR3 length is 14 residues.

This clonotype has just a few counts. This chain's CDR3 is CASSLEGTGVGNEQYF. The DNA of the CDR3 is TGTGCCAGCAGCTTAGAAGGGACAGGGGTAGGCAATGAGCAGTACTTC. This chain connects TRBV7-2 to TRBJ2-7, with 10 bases identical to TRBD1. There are 16 residues in the CDR3. Germline V gene lookup returns CDR1 SGHTA and CDR2 FQGNSA. Trimming took 1 base from V and 7 from J; bases not matched to a gene: 10.